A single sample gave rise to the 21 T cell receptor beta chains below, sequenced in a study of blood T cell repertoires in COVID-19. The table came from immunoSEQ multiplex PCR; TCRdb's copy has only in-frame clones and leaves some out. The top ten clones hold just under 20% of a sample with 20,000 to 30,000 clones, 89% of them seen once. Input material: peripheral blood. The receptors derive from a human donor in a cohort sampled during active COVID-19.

CDR3 amino acids: CASSKSTVYGYTF. CDR3 nucleotides: TGTGCCAGCAGCAAATCAACAGTCTATGGCTACACCTTC. V is TRBV21-1 and J is TRBJ1-2; the table's D call, TRBD1, was not checked against the DNA. TRBV21-1 is deemed a pseudogene. This CDR3 has 13 amino acids.

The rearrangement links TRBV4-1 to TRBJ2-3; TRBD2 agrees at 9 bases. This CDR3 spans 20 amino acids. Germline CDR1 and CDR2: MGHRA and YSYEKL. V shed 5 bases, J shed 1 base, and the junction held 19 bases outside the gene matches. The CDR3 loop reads CASSGRSLAGSAWGTDTQYF. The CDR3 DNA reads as TGCGCCAGCAGCGGGAGGAGTCTAGCGGGATCTGCCTGGGGCACAGATACGCAGTATTTT.

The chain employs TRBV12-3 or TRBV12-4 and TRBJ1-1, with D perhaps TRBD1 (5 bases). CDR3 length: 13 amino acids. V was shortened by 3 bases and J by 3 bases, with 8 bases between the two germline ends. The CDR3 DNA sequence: TGTGCCAGCAGTTTCAAAGGGGACACTGAAGCTTTCTTT. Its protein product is CASSFKGDTEAFF.

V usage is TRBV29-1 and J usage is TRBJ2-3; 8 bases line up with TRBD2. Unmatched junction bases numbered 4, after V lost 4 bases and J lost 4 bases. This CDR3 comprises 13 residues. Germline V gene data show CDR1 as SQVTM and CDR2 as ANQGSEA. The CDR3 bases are TGCAGCGTTGGAGCGGGGGTGGCAGATACGCAGTATTTT. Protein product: CSVGAGVADTQYF.

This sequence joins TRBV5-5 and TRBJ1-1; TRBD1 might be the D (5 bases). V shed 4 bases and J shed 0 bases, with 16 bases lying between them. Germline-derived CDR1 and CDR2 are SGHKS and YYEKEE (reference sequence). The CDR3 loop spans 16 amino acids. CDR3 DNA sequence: TGTGCCAGCAGCGCCCAACCGGGACTTATGAACACTGAAGCTTTCTTT. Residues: CASSAQPGLMNTEAFF.

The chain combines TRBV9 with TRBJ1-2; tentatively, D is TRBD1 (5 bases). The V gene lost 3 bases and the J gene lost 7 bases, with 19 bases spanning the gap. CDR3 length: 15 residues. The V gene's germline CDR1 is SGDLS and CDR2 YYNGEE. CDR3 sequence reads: CASSAHSQGWGGYTF. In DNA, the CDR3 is TGTGCCAGCAGCGCCCATTCCCAGGGTTGGGGTGGCTACACCTTC.

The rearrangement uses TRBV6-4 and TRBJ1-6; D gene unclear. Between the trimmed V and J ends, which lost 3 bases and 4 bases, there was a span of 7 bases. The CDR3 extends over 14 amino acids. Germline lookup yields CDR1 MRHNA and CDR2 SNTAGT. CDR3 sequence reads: CASSEGLYNSPLHF. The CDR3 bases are TGTGCCAGCAGTGAAGGACTGTATAATTCACCCCTCCACTTT.

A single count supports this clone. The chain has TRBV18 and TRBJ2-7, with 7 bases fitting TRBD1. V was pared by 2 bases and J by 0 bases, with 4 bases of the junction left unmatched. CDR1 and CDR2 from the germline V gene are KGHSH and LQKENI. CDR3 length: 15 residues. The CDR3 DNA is TGTGCCAGCTCACCAAAGACAGGGACCTCCTACGAGCAGTACTTC. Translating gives CASSPKTGTSYEQYF.

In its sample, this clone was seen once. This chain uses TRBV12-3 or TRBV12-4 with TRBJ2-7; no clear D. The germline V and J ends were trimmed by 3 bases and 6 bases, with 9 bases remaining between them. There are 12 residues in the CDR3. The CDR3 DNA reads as TGTGCCAGCAGTTTTATTGAGTCCGAGCAGTACTTC. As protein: CASSFIESEQYF.

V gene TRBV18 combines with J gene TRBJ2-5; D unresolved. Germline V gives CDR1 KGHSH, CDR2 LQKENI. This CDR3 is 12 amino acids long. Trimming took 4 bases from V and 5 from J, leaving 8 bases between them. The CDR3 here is CASSQIGETQYF. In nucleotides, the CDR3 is TGTGCCAGCTCACAGATCGGGGAGACCCAGTACTTC.

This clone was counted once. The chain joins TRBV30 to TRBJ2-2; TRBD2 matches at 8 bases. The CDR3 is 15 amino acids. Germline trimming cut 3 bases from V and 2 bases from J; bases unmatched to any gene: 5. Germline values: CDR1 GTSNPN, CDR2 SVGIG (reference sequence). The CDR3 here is CAWRYGGVNTGELFF. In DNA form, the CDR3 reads TGTGCCTGGAGGTACGGGGGGGTTAACACCGGGGAGCTGTTTTTT.

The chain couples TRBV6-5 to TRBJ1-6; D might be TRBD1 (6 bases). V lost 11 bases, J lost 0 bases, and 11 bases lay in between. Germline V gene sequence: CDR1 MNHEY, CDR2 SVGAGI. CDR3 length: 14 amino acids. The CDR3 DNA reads TGTGCCTTTTTGACAGGCTCCTATAATTCACCCCTCCACTTT. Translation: CAFLTGSYNSPLHF.

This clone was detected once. CDR3 sequence: CASSDPRGGYEQYF. In nucleotides, the CDR3 is TGTGCCAGCAGCGACCCCCGGGGAGGCTACGAGCAGTACTTC. The chain carries TRBV5-6 and TRBJ2-7; a weak D match, TRBD2 (6 bases). V was trimmed by 4 bases and J by 3 bases, leaving 14 bases between them. The CDR3 covers 14 residues. Germline CDR1 and CDR2: SGHDT and YYEEEE. Using reference TRBV5-6 and TRBJ2-7 for the parts outside the CDR3, the full variable domain is DAGVTQSPTHLIKTRGQQVTLRCSPKSGHDTVSWYQQALGQGPQFIFQYYEEEERQRGNFPDRFSGHQFPNYSSELNVNALLLGDSALYLCASSDPRGGYEQYFGPGTRLTVT.

CDR3: CASSSRQPTEAFF. The CDR3 DNA is TGTGCCAGCAGTTCAAGACAGCCCACTGAAGCTTTCTTT. J is TRBJ1-1 and V is TRBV6-5; TRBD1 is a possible D gene (5 bases). Germline V lookup: CDR1 MNHEY, CDR2 SVGAGI. V lost 4 bases, J lost 4 bases, and 10 bases lay in between. This CDR3 comprises 13 residues.

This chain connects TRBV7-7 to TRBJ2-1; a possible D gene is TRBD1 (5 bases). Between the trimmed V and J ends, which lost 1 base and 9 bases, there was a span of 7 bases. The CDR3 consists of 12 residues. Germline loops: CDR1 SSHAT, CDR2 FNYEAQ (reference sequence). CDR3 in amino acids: CASSLGGGEQFF. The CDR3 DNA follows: TGTGCCAGCAGCTTAGGGGGCGGTGAGCAGTTCTTC.

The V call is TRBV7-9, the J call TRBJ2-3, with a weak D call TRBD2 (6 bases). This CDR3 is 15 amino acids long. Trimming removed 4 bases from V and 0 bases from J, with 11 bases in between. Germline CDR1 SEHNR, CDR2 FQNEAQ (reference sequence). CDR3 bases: TGTGCCAGCAGCTCGGGACTGACTAGCACAGATACGCAGTATTTT. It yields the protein CASSSGLTSTDTQYF.

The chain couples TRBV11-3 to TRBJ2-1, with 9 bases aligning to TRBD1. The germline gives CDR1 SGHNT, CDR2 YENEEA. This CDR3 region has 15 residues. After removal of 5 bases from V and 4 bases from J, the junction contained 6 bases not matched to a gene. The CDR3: CASSRPGQGYNEQFF. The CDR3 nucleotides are TGTGCCAGCAGCCGCCCGGGACAGGGTTACAATGAGCAGTTCTTC.

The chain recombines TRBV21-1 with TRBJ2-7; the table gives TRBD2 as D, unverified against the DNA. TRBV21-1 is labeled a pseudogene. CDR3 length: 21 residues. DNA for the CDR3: TGTGCCAGCAGCAAAGTAGGGAGGACTAGCGGGAGGGCCGATAGATCCTACGAGCAGTACTTC. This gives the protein CASSKVGRTSGRADRSYEQYF.

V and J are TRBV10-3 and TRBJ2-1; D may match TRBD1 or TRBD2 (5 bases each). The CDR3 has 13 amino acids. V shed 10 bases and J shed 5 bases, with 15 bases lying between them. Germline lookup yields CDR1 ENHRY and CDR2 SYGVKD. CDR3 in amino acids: CATRDNGDNEQFF. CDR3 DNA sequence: TGTGCCACCAGGGATAACGGGGACAATGAGCAGTTCTTC.

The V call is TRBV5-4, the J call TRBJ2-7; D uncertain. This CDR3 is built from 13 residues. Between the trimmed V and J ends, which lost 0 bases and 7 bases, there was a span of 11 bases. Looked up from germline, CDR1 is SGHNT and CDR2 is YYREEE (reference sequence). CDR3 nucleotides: TGTGCCAGCAGCTTGGAAGTACCCAGGGAGCAGTACTTC. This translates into CASSLEVPREQYF. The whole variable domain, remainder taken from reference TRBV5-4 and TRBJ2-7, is ETGVTQSPTHLIKTRGQQVTLRCSSQSGHNTVSWYQQALGQGPQFIFQYYREEENGRGNFPPRFSGLQFPNYSSELNVNALELDDSALYLCASSLEVPREQYFGPGTRLTVT.

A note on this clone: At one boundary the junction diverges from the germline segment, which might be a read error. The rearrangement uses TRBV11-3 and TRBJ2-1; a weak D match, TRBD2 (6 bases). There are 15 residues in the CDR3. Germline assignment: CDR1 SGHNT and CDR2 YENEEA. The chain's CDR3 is CASGVAVSSYNGQFF. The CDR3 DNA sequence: TGTGCCAGCGGGGTAGCGGTAAGCTCCTACAATGGGCAGTTCTTC.